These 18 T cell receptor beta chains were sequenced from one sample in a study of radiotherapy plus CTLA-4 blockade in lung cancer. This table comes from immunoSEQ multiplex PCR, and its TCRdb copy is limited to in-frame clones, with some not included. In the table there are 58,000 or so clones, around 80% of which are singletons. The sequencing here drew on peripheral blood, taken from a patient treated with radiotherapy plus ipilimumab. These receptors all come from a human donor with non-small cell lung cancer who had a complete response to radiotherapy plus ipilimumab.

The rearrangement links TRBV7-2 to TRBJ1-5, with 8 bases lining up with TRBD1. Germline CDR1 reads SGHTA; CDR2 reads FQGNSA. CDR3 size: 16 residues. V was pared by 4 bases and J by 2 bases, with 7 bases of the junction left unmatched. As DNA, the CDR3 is TGTGCCAGCAGCTCCCCCGGACAGGGTGGCAATCAGCCCCAGCATTTT. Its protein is CASSSPGQGGNQPQHF.

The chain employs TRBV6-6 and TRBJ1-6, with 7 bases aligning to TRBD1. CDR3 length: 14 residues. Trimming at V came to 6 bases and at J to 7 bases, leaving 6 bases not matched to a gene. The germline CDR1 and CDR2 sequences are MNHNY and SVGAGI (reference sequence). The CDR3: CASSPGQTNSPLHF. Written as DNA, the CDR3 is TGTGCCAGCAGCCCGGGACAGACGAATTCACCCCTCCACTTT.

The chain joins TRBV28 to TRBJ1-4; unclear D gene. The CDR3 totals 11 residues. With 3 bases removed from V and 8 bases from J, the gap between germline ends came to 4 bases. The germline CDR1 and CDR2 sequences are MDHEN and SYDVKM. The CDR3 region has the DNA TGTGCCAGCAGTTTCGGGGAAAAACTGTTTTTT. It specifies CASSFGEKLFF.

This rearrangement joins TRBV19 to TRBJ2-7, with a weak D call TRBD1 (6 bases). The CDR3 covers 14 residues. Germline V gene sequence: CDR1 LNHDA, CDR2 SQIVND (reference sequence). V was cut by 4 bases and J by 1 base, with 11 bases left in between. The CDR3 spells CASSNRETSYEQYF. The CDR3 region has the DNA TGTGCCAGTAGTAACAGGGAGACGTCCTACGAGCAGTACTTC.

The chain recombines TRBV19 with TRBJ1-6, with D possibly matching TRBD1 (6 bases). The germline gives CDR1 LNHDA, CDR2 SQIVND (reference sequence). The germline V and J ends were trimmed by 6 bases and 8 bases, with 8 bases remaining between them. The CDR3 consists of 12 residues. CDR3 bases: TGTGCCAGTAGGCCAGGGGATTCACCCCTCCACTTT. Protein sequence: CASRPGDSPLHF.

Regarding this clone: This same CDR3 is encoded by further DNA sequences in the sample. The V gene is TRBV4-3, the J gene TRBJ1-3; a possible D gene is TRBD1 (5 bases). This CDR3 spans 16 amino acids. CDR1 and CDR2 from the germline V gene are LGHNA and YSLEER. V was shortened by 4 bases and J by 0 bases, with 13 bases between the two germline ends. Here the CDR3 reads CASSRLDTSSGNTIYF. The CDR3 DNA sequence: TGCGCCAGCAGCCGATTGGACACCTCCTCTGGAAACACCATATATTTT.

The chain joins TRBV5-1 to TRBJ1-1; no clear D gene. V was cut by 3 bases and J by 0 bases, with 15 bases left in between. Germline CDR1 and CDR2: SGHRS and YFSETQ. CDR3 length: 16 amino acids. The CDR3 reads CASSSGAADLNTEAFF. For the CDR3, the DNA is TGCGCCAGCAGCTCAGGAGCGGCTGACCTGAACACTGAAGCTTTCTTT.

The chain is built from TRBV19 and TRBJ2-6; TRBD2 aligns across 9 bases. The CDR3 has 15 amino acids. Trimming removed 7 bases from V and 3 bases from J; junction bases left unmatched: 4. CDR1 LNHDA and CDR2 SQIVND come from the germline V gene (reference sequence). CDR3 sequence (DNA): TGTGCCAGTACCATAGCGGGAGATGGGGCCAACGTCCTGACTTTC. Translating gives CASTIAGDGANVLTF. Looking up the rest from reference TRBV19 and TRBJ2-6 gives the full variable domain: DGGITQSPKYLFRKEGQNVTLSCEQNLNHDAMYWYRQDPGQGLRLIYYSQIVNDFQKGDIAEGYSVSREKKESFPLTVTSAQKNPTAFYLCASTIAGDGANVLTFGAGSRLTVL.

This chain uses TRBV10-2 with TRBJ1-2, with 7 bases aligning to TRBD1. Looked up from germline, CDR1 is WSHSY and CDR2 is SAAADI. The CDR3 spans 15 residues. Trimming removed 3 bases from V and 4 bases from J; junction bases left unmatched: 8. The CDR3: CASSDRRGKGYGYTF. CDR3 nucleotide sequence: TGCGCCAGCAGTGACCGCAGGGGGAAAGGCTATGGCTACACCTTC.

The CDR3, as DNA: TGTGCCAGCAGTTTCGTATCTGTGAGTGAAGCTTTCTTT. Amino acids: CASSFVSVSEAFF. This sequence joins TRBV27 and TRBJ1-1; D call uncertain. The CDR3 covers 13 residues. Trimming took off 3 bases at V and 7 bases at J, with 12 bases between the two ends. Germline V gene sequence: CDR1 MNHEY, CDR2 SMNVEV (reference sequence).

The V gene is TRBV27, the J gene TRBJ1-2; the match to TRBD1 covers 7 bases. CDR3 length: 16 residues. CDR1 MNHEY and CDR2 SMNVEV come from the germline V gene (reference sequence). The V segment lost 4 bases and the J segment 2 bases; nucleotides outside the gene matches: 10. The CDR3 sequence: CASSSDHETGNYGYTF. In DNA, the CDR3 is TGTGCCAGCAGTTCCGATCACGAGACAGGGAACTATGGCTACACCTTC.

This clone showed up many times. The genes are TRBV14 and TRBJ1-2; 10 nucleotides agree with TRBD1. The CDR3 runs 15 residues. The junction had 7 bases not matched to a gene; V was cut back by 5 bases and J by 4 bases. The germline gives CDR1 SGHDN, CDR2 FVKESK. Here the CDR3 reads CASSKPGQGSYGYTF. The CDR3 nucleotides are TGTGCCAGCAGCAAACCGGGACAGGGGAGCTATGGCTACACCTTC.

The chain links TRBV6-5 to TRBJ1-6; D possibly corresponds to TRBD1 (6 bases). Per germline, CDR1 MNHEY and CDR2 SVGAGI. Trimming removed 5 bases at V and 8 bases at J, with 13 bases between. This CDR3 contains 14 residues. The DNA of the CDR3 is TGTGCCAGCAGTCCCGCCGGGACATATTCACCCCTCCACTTT. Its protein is CASSPAGTYSPLHF.

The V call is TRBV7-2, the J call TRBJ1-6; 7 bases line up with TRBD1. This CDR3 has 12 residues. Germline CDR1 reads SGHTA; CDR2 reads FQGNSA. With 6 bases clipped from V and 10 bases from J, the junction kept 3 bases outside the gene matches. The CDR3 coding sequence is TGTGCCAGCAGTCGACAGGGCTCACCCCTCCACTTT. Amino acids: CASSRQGSPLHF. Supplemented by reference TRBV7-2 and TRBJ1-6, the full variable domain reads GAGVSQSPSNKVTEKGKDVELRCDPISGHTALYWYRQSLGQGLEFLIYFQGNSAPDKSGLPSDRFSAERTGGSVSTLTIQRTQQEDSAVYLCASSRQGSPLHFGNGTRLTVT.

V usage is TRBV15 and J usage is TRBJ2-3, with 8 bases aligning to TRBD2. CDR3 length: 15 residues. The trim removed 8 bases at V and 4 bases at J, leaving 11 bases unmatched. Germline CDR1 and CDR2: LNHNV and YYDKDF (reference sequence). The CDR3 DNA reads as TGTGCCACCTCCGAGGAGCGGGGGTGGGCAGATACGCAGTATTTT. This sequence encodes CATSEERGWADTQYF.

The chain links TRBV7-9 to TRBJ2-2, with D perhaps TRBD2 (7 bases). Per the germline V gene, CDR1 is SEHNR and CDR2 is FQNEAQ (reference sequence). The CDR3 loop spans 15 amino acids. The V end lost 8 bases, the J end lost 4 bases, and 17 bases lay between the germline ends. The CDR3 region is CASDRLADSTGELFF. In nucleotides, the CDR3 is TGTGCCAGCGACAGGCTAGCGGATTCCACCGGGGAGCTGTTTTTT.

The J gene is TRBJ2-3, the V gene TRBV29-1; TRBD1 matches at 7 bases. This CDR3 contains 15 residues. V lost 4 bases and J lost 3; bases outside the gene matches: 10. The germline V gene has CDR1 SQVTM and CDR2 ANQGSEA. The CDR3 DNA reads TGCAGCGTTGTTAGGTCAGGGGGTTTTACAGATACGCAGTATTTT. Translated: CSVVRSGGFTDTQYF.

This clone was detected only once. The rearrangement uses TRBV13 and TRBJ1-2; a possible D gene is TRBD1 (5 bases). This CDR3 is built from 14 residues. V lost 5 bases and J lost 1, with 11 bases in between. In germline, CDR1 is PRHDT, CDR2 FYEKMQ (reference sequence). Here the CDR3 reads CASSQRQINYGYTF. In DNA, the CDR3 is TGTGCCAGCAGCCAACGACAGATTAACTATGGCTACACCTTC.